The 4 T cell receptor beta chains given below trace back to one sample, sequenced in a study of brain T cells in children with intractable seizures. The method was immunoSEQ multiplex PCR; TCRdb's version includes in-frame clones alone and lacks a portion of them. Among 55,000 to 80,000 clones listed, 95% to 97% were seen once. The sample here was peripheral blood, taken at surgery. The receptors originated from a boy under two years old with focal cortical dysplasia and intractable seizures.

The chain employs TRBV3-1 (or the pseudogene TRBV3-2) and TRBJ2-1; D not certain. Germline CDR1 is LGHDT and CDR2 is YNNKEL (reference sequence). The CDR3 runs to 16 residues. Trimming pared 0 bases from V and 1 base from J, leaving 10 bases between. CDR3 region: CASSQEVSASYNEQFF. The CDR3 DNA is TGTGCCAGCAGCCAAGAAGTGAGCGCTTCCTACAATGAGCAGTTCTTC.

This chain joins TRBV4-1 and TRBJ2-1; 10 positions match TRBD2. The germline CDR1 and CDR2 sequences are MGHRA and YSYEKL. The CDR3 loop spans 16 amino acids. V was pared by 5 bases and J by 7 bases, with 11 bases of the junction left unmatched. The CDR3 DNA is TGCGCCAGCAGCAGCCCGGGACTAGCGATCGTAAATGAGCAGTTCTTC. It encodes CASSSPGLAIVNEQFF.

This clone was detected only once. The chain employs TRBV11-2 and TRBJ2-7; D gene unclear. The V end lost 6 bases, the J end lost 2 bases, and 14 bases lay between the germline ends. The CDR3 is 14 amino acids. Germline CDR1 and CDR2: SGHAT and FQNNGV. In DNA form, the CDR3 reads TGTGCCAGCAGACCCGGACGAGGCCCCTACGAGCAGTACTTC. Translating it yields CASRPGRGPYEQYF. Complete variable domain (other parts from reference TRBV11-2 and TRBJ2-7): EAGVAQSPRYKIIEKRQSVAFWCNPISGHATLYWYQQILGQGPKLLIQFQNNGVVDDSQLPKDRFSAERLKGVDSTLKIQPAKLEDSAVYLCASRPGRGPYEQYFGPGTRLTVT.

V usage is TRBV9 and J usage is TRBJ1-5, with D possibly TRBD1 on 6 matching bases. The V end lost 4 bases, the J end lost 2 bases, and 10 bases lay between the germline ends. The CDR3 runs 14 residues. The germline V gene encodes CDR1 SGDLS and CDR2 YYNGEE. The CDR3 coding sequence is TGTGCCAGCAGCACGGGACATGGCAATCAGCCCCAGCATTTT. This translates into CASSTGHGNQPQHF.